These T cell receptor beta chains were read from a single sample in a study of T cell responses to AZD1222 COVID-19 vaccine. Assay used: immunoSEQ multiplex PCR; TCRdb lists only in-frame clones, some missing. In the table there are under 200,000 clones, around 94% of which are singletons. Specimen: peripheral blood, collected 28 days after the second dose of the MenACWY control vaccine. These receptors were taken from an adult who received the MenACWY meningococcal vaccine as a control. CDR3s include the opening cysteine and the closing phenylalanine or tryptophan. D genes are given only for firm matches. Clone size, where shown, is once, few, many, or a class for clones that have expanded.

size,J,V,D,DNA,CDR3
-,TRBJ2-1,TRBV9,TRBD2,TGTGCCAGCAGCCAACAAGGCGGGGGTGGTATTGAGCAGTTCTTC,CASSQQGGGGIEQFF
once,TRBJ1-2,TRBV28,-,TGTGCCAGCAGTCTTCGGGACGGGACTAACTATGGCTACACCTTC,CASSLRDGTNYGYTF
-,TRBJ1-5,TRBV6-6,-,TGTGCCAGCAGTTACTCTGGCAGGGGTTCTCAGCCCCAGCATTTT,CASSYSGRGSQPQHF
-,TRBJ2-5,TRBV2,TRBD1,TGTGCCAGCAGCCCTTGGACAGGGACGCAAGAGACCCAGTACTTC,CASSPWTGTQETQYF
-,TRBJ2-7,TRBV5-1,TRBD2,TGCGCCAGCAGCTTGACTAGCGGGAGATTATACGAGCAGTACTTC,CASSLTSGRLYEQYF
once,TRBJ2-7,TRBV6-5,-,TGTGCCAGCAGTCCTCGCGGTCCCCGGGGCGAGCAGTACTTC,CASSPRGPRGEQYF
-,TRBJ2-7,TRBV9,-,TGTGCCAGCAGCGTAGGGGACGCCGGGGCCTACGAGCAGTACTTC,CASSVGDAGAYEQYF
-,TRBJ2-3,TRBV9,-,TGTGCCAGCAGCGTAGACGGGACTAGCACAGATACGCAGTATTTT,CASSVDGTSTDTQYF
-,TRBJ2-5,TRBV13,-,TGTGCCAGCAGCTTAGAGGGAGTTTACCAAGAGACCCAGTACTTC,CASSLEGVYQETQYF
-,TRBJ2-2,TRBV28,-,TGTGCCAGCAGTTTATTCCTCGGAGGGACCGGGGAGCTGTTTTTT,CASSLFLGGTGELFF
-,TRBJ2-7,TRBV3-1/TRBV3-2,-,TGTGCCAGCAGCCAAGTGGACTACCCCAACGACGAGCAGTACTTC,CASSQVDYPNDEQYF
-,TRBJ2-3,TRBV19,-,TGTGCCAGTAGTATTTACGCGGCGGGCATCAGCACAGATACGCAGTATTTT,CASSIYAAGISTDTQYF
-,TRBJ1-2,TRBV28,TRBD1,TGTGCCAGCAGCTTTGTTGGACAGGGGGTCGATGGCTACACCTTC,CASSFVGQGVDGYTF
-,TRBJ2-3,TRBV7-2,-,TGTGCCAGCAGCCACGGCGGGTCGAGAACTAGCACAGATACGCAGTATTTT,CASSHGGSRTSTDTQYF
-,TRBJ2-7,TRBV7-6,TRBD2,TGTGCCAGCAGCTTCCCACTTAGCGGGACCAACGAGCAGTACTTC,CASSFPLSGTNEQYF
-,TRBJ1-5,TRBV12-3/TRBV12-4,TRBD1,TGTGCCAGCAGCCCCTTGGGAACAGGGGCTCGGCATTTT,CASSPLGTGARHF
-,TRBJ1-1,TRBV10-3,-,TGTGCCATCAGTGAGTCGAGCGGAAACACTGAAGCTTTCTTT,CAISESSGNTEAFF
once,TRBJ2-5,TRBV9,-,TGTGCCAGCACCAAGGGTGGGGCGTACCAAGAGACCCAGTACTTC,CASTKGGAYQETQYF
-,TRBJ1-3,TRBV19,-,TGTGCCAGTAGTAATAGCCCTGGAAACACCATATATTTT,CASSNSPGNTIYF
few,TRBJ2-1,TRBV9,-,TGTGCCAGCAGCCTCCACGGGGCAGCCGATGAGCAGTTCTTC,CASSLHGAADEQFF
-,TRBJ1-1,TRBV11-3,-,TGTGCCAGCAGCTTAATGGGGGGCTACACTGAAGCTTTCTTT,CASSLMGGYTEAFF
-,TRBJ1-5,TRBV19,TRBD1,TGTGCCAGTATGGGACAGGGGAATCAGCCCCAGCATTTT,CASMGQGNQPQHF
-,TRBJ2-1,TRBV29-1,-,TGCAGCGTTGCGAGCTCCTACAATGAGCAGTTCTTC,CSVASSYNEQFF
-,TRBJ1-6,TRBV4-2,TRBD1,TGTGCCAGCAGCCAAAGACAGGGGGCTGGAATTTCACCCCTCCACTTT,CASSQRQGAGISPLHF
once,TRBJ2-3,TRBV7-9,-,TGTGCCAGCAGCTTAGTGGGGGGCACAGATACGCAGTATTTT,CASSLVGGTDTQYF
-,TRBJ2-1,TRBV12-5,TRBD2,TGTGCTAGTGGTTCCACCCCTAGCGGGATCAATGAGCAGTTCTTC,CASGSTPSGINEQFF
-,TRBJ2-2,TRBV6-2/TRBV6-3,-,TGTGCCAGCAGTTACTTACGTACACAAGACCAAAACACCGGGGAGCTGTTTTTT,CASSYLRTQDQNTGELFF
-,TRBJ1-5,TRBV7-9,-,TGTGCCAGCAGCGCCCCGGGGATTGGCAATCAGCCCCAGCATTTT,CASSAPGIGNQPQHF
-,TRBJ2-7,TRBV7-9,-,TGTGCCAGCAGCTTAGCGGGGCCGGACAGTGCCTCCTACGAGCAGTACTTC,CASSLAGPDSASYEQYF
-,TRBJ2-7,TRBV28,TRBD2,TGTGCCAGCAGTTTTTGGACTAGCGGGGCTTCCTACGAGCAGTACTTC,CASSFWTSGASYEQYF
-,TRBJ1-2,TRBV13,-,TGTGCCAGCAGCTTAGGGCCTGTCACCTTC,CASSLGPVTF
-,TRBJ1-2,TRBV19,-,TGTGCCAGTAGTACCCCCGACGGTTATGGCTACACCTTC,CASSTPDGYGYTF
-,TRBJ2-1,TRBV7-9,TRBD2,TGTGCCAGCAGCTTCTCGGACTTTGGGCTAGCGGGAGTACTTGAGCAGTTCTTC,CASSFSDFGLAGVLEQFF
-,TRBJ2-2,TRBV11-2,-,TGTGCCAGCAGCCCGACACTGACAGCGAACACCGGGGAGCTGTTTTTT,CASSPTLTANTGELFF
-,TRBJ2-1,TRBV24-1,-,TGTGCCACCAGTGATCTTCCCGGGGTATCAGGCGATGAGCAGTTCTTC,CATSDLPGVSGDEQFF
-,TRBJ2-7,TRBV11-3,TRBD2,TGTGCCAGCAGCTCCAACGGACTAGCGAGGGAGCAGTACTTC,CASSSNGLAREQYF
-,TRBJ1-1,TRBV7-8,-,TGTGCCAGCAGCCGGACCCGGGAGACTGAAGCTTTCTTT,CASSRTRETEAFF
-,TRBJ2-1,TRBV11-2,TRBD1,TGTGCCAGCAGCTTACGCCGGGACAGCTCCTACAATGAGCAGTTCTTC,CASSLRRDSSYNEQFF
-,TRBJ1-2,TRBV19,-,TGTGCCAGTAGTATCGCAGGGAATGGCTACACCTTC,CASSIAGNGYTF
-,TRBJ2-7,TRBV6-2/TRBV6-3,-,TGTGCCAGCAGTTACTCGACTACCTACGAGCAGTACTTC,CASSYSTTYEQYF
few,TRBJ2-2,TRBV7-3,TRBD1,TGTGCCAGCAGCTTAAGGACAGGGAACACCGGGGAGCTGTTTTTT,CASSLRTGNTGELFF
-,TRBJ2-1,TRBV28,TRBD2,TGTGCCAGCAGTCTACCGGGACTAGCGGATTTATGGACCTACAATGAGCAGTTCTTC,CASSLPGLADLWTYNEQFF
-,TRBJ2-7,TRBV28,-,TGTGCCAGCAGTTTCTCTGGGGGGTTCTCCTACGAGCAGTACTTC,CASSFSGGFSYEQYF
-,TRBJ1-1,TRBV9,-,TGTGCCAGCGGGGGGGACTCCAGGGGCCAGAACACTGAAGCTTTCTTT,CASGGDSRGQNTEAFF
-,TRBJ1-3,TRBV10-1,-,TGCGCCAGCAAACGTCCCGGGAGGGGCGCTGGAAACACCATATATTTT,CASKRPGRGAGNTIYF
-,TRBJ2-2,TRBV6-2/TRBV6-3,TRBD1,TGTGCCAGCAGCATGACAGGGCCCGACACCGGGGAGCTGTTTTTT,CASSMTGPDTGELFF
-,TRBJ2-1,TRBV11-3,TRBD2,TGTGCCAGCAGCTTAGATAGGATAGCGGGAGTTAGGTTCTTC,CASSLDRIAGVRFF
-,TRBJ1-5,TRBV2,-,TGTGCCAGCCGCGGCAGGGCGGATCAGCCCCAGCATTTT,CASRGRADQPQHF
-,TRBJ2-1,TRBV24-1,-,TGTGCCACCAGCCGGAGGGGCTACAATGAGCAGTTCTTC,CATSRRGYNEQFF
-,TRBJ1-2,TRBV5-1,TRBD1,TGCGCCAGCAGCCAGGGACAGGGGGTCGATGGCTACACCTTC,CASSQGQGVDGYTF
-,TRBJ1-2,TRBV7-9,-,TGTGCCAGCAGCTTGGAGGCCGGGGAGCACTATGGCTACACCTTC,CASSLEAGEHYGYTF
-,TRBJ1-6,TRBV28,-,TGTGCCAGCAGTTGGTGGAATTCACCCCTCCACTTT,CASSWWNSPLHF
-,TRBJ1-2,TRBV4-2,-,TGTGCCAGCAGCCAAGATCTCGGTCGACGTAACTATGGCTACACCTTC,CASSQDLGRRNYGYTF
once,TRBJ2-4,TRBV7-9,-,TGTGCCAGCAGCCCACCGAATTTAGAGGGGAACATTCAGTACTTC,CASSPPNLEGNIQYF
-,TRBJ2-7,TRBV11-3,-,TGTGCCAGCAGCTTTAGCCGCCTCGGGGCAAACGAGCAGTACTTC,CASSFSRLGANEQYF
-,TRBJ1-5,TRBV12-5,TRBD1,TGTGCTAGTGGTTCGGGACAGGGAGGTCAGCCCCAGCATTTT,CASGSGQGGQPQHF
-,TRBJ2-7,TRBV28,-,TGTGCCAGCACCACCTCCCGCAGACAGTCCTACGAGCAGTACTTC,CASTTSRRQSYEQYF
-,TRBJ1-2,TRBV3-1/TRBV3-2,-,TGTGCCAGCAGCCGATCCTTGGACGGTCTCTATGGCTACACCTTC,CASSRSLDGLYGYTF
few,TRBJ2-5,TRBV4-2,TRBD2,TGTGCCAGCAGCCAAGACGACGGGAGGGCTCAAGAGACCCAGTACTTC,CASSQDDGRAQETQYF